This TCR beta chain was captured by sequencing in a study of OX40 agonist ivuxolimab in advanced cancers. V lost 1 base to trimming and J lost 7 bases, with 8 bases between them. CDR3 size: 12 residues. Germline CDR1 is SGHTA and CDR2 is FQGNSA. Only in-frame clones appear in the TCRdb table, and some are missing; sequencing was by immunoSEQ multiplex PCR. Among tens of thousands of clones listed, roughly 80% were seen once. The clonotype comes from an adult with an advanced solid tumor such as melanoma, head and neck, liver or kidney cancer. This rearrangement joins TRBV7-2 to TRBJ2-7; D is uncertain. Here the sequenced sample was CD4+ or CD8+ T cells sorted from blood, taken in a trial of the OX40 agonist ivuxolimab. The CDR3 DNA follows: TGTGCCAGCAGCTTAGATGGGTTGGAGCAGTACTTC. Its translation: CASSLDGLEQYF. Full variable domain (remainder filled in from reference TRBV7-2 and TRBJ2-7): GAGVSQSPSNKVTEKGKDVELRCDPISGHTALYWYRQSLGQGLEFLIYFQGNSAPDKSGLPSDRFSAERTGGSVSTLTIQRTQQEDSAVYLCASSLDGLEQYFGPGTRLTVT.